These T cell receptor beta chains were read from a single sample in a study of shared T cell receptors in the human thymus. Assay: immunoSEQ multiplex PCR; the TCRdb copy retains only in-frame clones and omits some. The sample holds hundreds of thousands of clones, approximately 95% seen once. The sequenced material came from thymocytes. These receptors were obtained from a human donor. The CDR3 runs from the conserved cysteine through the conserved F or W. A D gene is named only where the DNA matches it firmly. Size is omitted from some rows. Given values are once, few, many or a class for expanded clones.

clone_size | j_call | v_call | d_call | cdr3_aa | cdr3_nt
. | TRBJ2-1 | TRBV5-1 | TRBD1 | CASSLYPPDRARSYNEQFF | TGCGCCAGCAGCTTGTACCCACCGGACAGGGCTCGCTCCTACAATGAGCAGTTCTTC
. | TRBJ2-1 | TRBV10-2 | TRBD2 | CASGMVGGSGHYNEQFF | TGCGCCAGCGGGATGGTAGGTGGTAGCGGGCACTACAATGAGCAGTTCTTC
. | TRBJ2-2 | TRBV27 | . | CASSLKAGLGTGELFF | TGTGCCAGCAGTTTGAAGGCAGGCTTAGGCACCGGGGAGCTGTTTTTT
. | TRBJ2-3 | TRBV18 | TRBD1 | CASATGTGSPSTDTQYF | TGTGCCAGCGCGACCGGGACAGGGAGCCCTAGCACAGATACGCAGTATTTT
. | TRBJ1-2 | TRBV19 | TRBD1 | CASRNSGTGYGYTF | TGTGCCAGTAGGAATTCCGGGACAGGCTATGGCTACACCTTC
. | TRBJ2-3 | TRBV5-6 | . | CASSPPGGDTQYF | TGTGCCAGCAGCCCCCCCGGAGGGGATACGCAGTATTTT
few | TRBJ2-7 | TRBV11-3 | TRBD2 | CASSPPTSREQYF | TGTGCCAGCAGCCCGCCGACTAGCCGCGAGCAGTACTTC
. | TRBJ2-3 | TRBV4-1 | TRBD2 | CASSQDKAGDADTQYF | TGCGCCAGCAGCCAAGATAAGGCGGGGGACGCGGATACGCAGTATTTT
. | TRBJ2-7 | TRBV4-1 | . | CASSQGTGYYEQYF | TGCGCCAGCAGCCAAGGGACGGGGTACTACGAGCAGTACTTC
. | TRBJ1-1 | TRBV27 | . | CASSLRTKPGGQHDTEAFF | TGTGCCAGCAGTCTAAGGACGAAACCGGGGGGGCAACACGACACTGAAGCTTTCTTT
. | TRBJ2-5 | TRBV6-5 | . | CASSLRGQETQYF | TGTGCCAGCAGCCTCCGGGGCCAAGAGACCCAGTACTTC
. | TRBJ2-7 | TRBV30 | . | CAWGDPQQYF | TGTGCCTGGGGTGACCCCCAGCAGTACTTC
. | TRBJ2-7 | TRBV9 | TRBD1 | CASSVADRGQEQYF | TGTGCCAGCAGCGTAGCCGACAGGGGGCAAGAGCAGTACTTC
. | TRBJ2-7 | TRBV27 | TRBD1 | CASSLGQGVHEQYF | TGTGCCAGCAGTTTGGGGCAGGGGGTCCACGAGCAGTACTTC
. | TRBJ1-1 | TRBV11-1 | . | CASSSDTLNTEAFF | TGTGCCAGCAGCTCAGACACCTTGAACACTGAAGCTTTCTTT
. | TRBJ1-5 | TRBV5-8 | TRBD1 | CASSPGTGGIVYNQPQHF | TGTGCCAGCAGCCCGGGGACAGGGGGAATTGTTTACAATCAGCCCCAGCATTTT
. | TRBJ2-1 | TRBV27 | . | CASSLSPRRRSDNEQFF | TGTGCCAGCAGTTTATCCCCTCGCCGGAGGTCAGACAATGAGCAGTTCTTC
. | TRBJ2-1 | TRBV7-6 | TRBD2 | CASSVAGTSAYCSYNEQFF | TGTGCCAGCAGCGTGGCCGGGACTAGCGCTTATTGCTCCTACAATGAGCAGTTCTTC
few | TRBJ2-2 | TRBV27 | TRBD2 | CASSSFTLAGEITGELFF | TGTGCCAGCAGTTCCTTCACCCTAGCGGGAGAAATCACCGGGGAGCTGTTTTTT
. | TRBJ2-7 | TRBV4-2 | . | CASSQVRRDSYEQYF | TGTGCCAGCAGCCAAGTACGGCGGGACTCCTACGAGCAGTACTTC
. | TRBJ1-5 | TRBV28 | . | CASSLSGEGQGYSNQPQHF | TGTGCCAGCAGTTTAAGCGGGGAGGGACAAGGTTATAGCAATCAGCCCCAGCATTTT
once | TRBJ2-7 | TRBV28 | TRBD2 | CASSPLAGAYEQYF | TGTGCCAGCAGTCCCTTAGCGGGAGCCTACGAGCAGTACTTC
. | TRBJ2-7 | TRBV28 | TRBD1 | CASSWGQGKSYEQYF | TGTGCCAGCAGTTGGGGACAGGGGAAATCCTACGAGCAGTACTTC
. | TRBJ1-2 | TRBV27 | TRBD1 | CASSWDRKGYGYTF | TGTGCCAGCAGTTGGGACAGGAAAGGCTATGGCTACACCTTC
. | TRBJ1-5 | TRBV6-6 | TRBD1 | CASTQGGFHQPQHF | TGTGCCAGCACCCAGGGGGGGTTTCATCAGCCCCAGCATTTT